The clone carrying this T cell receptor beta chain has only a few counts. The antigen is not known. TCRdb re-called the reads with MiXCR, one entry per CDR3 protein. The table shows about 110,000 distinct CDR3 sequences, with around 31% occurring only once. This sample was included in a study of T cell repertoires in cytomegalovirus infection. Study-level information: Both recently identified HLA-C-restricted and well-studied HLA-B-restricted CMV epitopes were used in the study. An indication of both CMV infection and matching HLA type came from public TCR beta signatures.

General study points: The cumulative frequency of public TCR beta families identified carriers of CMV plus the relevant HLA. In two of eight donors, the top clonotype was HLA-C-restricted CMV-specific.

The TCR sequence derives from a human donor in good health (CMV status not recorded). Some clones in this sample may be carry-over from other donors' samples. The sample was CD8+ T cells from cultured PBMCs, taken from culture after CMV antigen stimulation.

Written as DNA, the CDR3 is TGTGCCAGTAGTACGTCCGGGGGGCTGGGGGAGCAGTACTTC. It is translated as CASSTSGGLGEQYF. The gene calls are TRBV19 and TRBJ2-7; D is perhaps TRBD2 (7 bases). The CDR3 contains 14 residues. Trimming shortened V by 4 bases and J by 7 bases, and 17 bases separated the two germline ends. The germline V gene encodes CDR1 LNHDA and CDR2 SQIVND (reference sequence).